Listed below are T cell receptor beta chains from one sample, sequenced in a study of a mutant IDH1 vaccine in newly diagnosed glioma. Profiling relied on immunoSEQ multiplex PCR, and the TCRdb table lists in-frame clones only, not all of them. The repertoire consists of 65,000 to 70,000 clones, with about 86% occurring once and the leading ten covering 2.9%. Sequenced material: PBMCs, taken from a glioma patient treated with radiotherapy, temozolomide or both. The receptors were gathered from a man aged 30 to 39 with glioma. CDR3s include the opening cysteine and the closing phenylalanine or tryptophan. D genes are given only for firm matches. Clone size is not always given. Where it is, it says once, few, many or a class for expanded clones.

d_call | cdr3_length | j_call | clone_size | v_call | cdr3_nt | cdr3_aa
. | 15 | TRBJ1-1 | . | TRBV4-2 | TGTGCCAGCAGCCAAGGTCCCCCAATGAACACTGAAGCTTTCTTT | CASSQGPPMNTEAFF
. | 14 | TRBJ1-1 | . | TRBV6-5 | TGTGCCAGCAGAGACGACTTGGTTGGGACTGAAGCTTTCTTT | CASRDDLVGTEAFF
. | 16 | TRBJ1-2 | few | TRBV5-1 | TGCGCCAGCAGCCCCGGCTACGGGGAGGAAAGCTATGGCTACACCTTC | CASSPGYGEESYGYTF
. | 13 | TRBJ2-2 | . | TRBV7-2 | TGTGCCAGCAGCTTCATGGGGACCGGGGAGCTGTTTTTT | CASSFMGTGELFF
. | 11 | TRBJ2-1 | . | TRBV5-1 | TGCGCCAGCAGCTTGGGCGGCGATTGCTTCTTC | CASSLGGDCFF
. | 15 | TRBJ1-1 | . | TRBV6-5 | TGTGCCAGCAGTTACGCAGGGTTCCCGAACACTGAAGCTTTCTTT | CASSYAGFPNTEAFF
. | 15 | TRBJ2-3 | . | TRBV7-8 | TGTGCCAGCAGCTTAGGGGCTAGAGGCACAGATACGCAGTATTTT | CASSLGARGTDTQYF
. | 12 | TRBJ1-5 | . | TRBV7-2 | TGTGCCAGCAGCTTAGCGAATCAGCCCCAGCATTTT | CASSLANQPQHF
. | 11 | TRBJ1-1 | few | TRBV5-1 | TGCGCCAGCAGCTTGGCATCTGAAGCTTTCTTT | CASSLASEAFF
. | 13 | TRBJ2-5 | . | TRBV4-1 | TGCGCCAGCAGCCTCACTCTCGGGGAGACCCAGTACTTC | CASSLTLGETQYF
TRBD1 | 16 | TRBJ2-2 | few | TRBV18 | TGTGCCAGCTCACCGATTGGGACAGGGGGCACCGGGGAGCTGTTTTTT | CASSPIGTGGTGELFF
TRBD1 | 16 | TRBJ2-1 | . | TRBV19 | TGTGCCAGTAGTAGCGGAGGCAGGGGGTTCTACAATGAGCAGTTCTTC | CASSSGGRGFYNEQFF
. | 15 | TRBJ1-1 | . | TRBV5-5 | TGTGCCAGCAGCTTAGCAGACCTACCTAACACTGAAGCTTTCTTT | CASSLADLPNTEAFF
. | 12 | TRBJ1-4 | . | TRBV6-6 | TGTGCCAGCAGTTACTCTATTGAAAAACTGTTTTTT | CASSYSIEKLFF
TRBD1 | 14 | TRBJ1-5 | . | TRBV5-5 | TGTGCCAGCAGTTACAGACAGGGGGGGCAGCCCCAGCATTTT | CASSYRQGGQPQHF
TRBD2 | 16 | TRBJ2-3 | . | TRBV5-1 | TGCGCCAGCAGCGCTGGGCGGGGGGGCCCCGCAGATACGCAGTATTTT | CASSAGRGGPADTQYF
TRBD1 | 13 | TRBJ1-1 | . | TRBV6-5 | TGTGCCAGCAGTCCAGGGACAGGCCCTGAAGCTTTCTTT | CASSPGTGPEAFF
. | 14 | TRBJ2-2 | . | TRBV5-1 | TGCGCCAGCAGCTCCGGAAGTTATGCCGGGGAGCTGTTTTTT | CASSSGSYAGELFF
. | 13 | TRBJ1-1 | . | TRBV6-5 | TGTGCCAGCAGTTACTCCTCGAACACTGAAGCTTTCTTT | CASSYSSNTEAFF
. | 13 | TRBJ2-1 | . | TRBV9 | TGTGCCAGCAGCCTTGGGACCTCCGTTGAGCAGTTCTTC | CASSLGTSVEQFF
TRBD2 | 16 | TRBJ2-5 | . | TRBV11-2 | TGTGCCAGCAGCAAACCTAGCGGGGGGCTCCAAGAGACCCAGTACTTC | CASSKPSGGLQETQYF
. | 12 | TRBJ1-2 | few | TRBV5-8 | TGTGCCAGCAGCTTGGTTGTTCATGGCTACACCTTC | CASSLVVHGYTF
. | 17 | TRBJ2-7 | . | TRBV14 | TGTGCCAGCAGCCAAGAGGGTGAGGAGGCCGTATGGTACGAGCAGTACTTC | CASSQEGEEAVWYEQYF
. | 16 | TRBJ1-6 | . | TRBV6-1 | TGTGCCAGCAGTGAGCCCAGGGAGGTCTATAATTCACCCCTCCACTTT | CASSEPREVYNSPLHF
. | 11 | TRBJ1-1 | . | TRBV6-5 | TGTGCCAGCAGTTATGGGGAGGGGTCTTTCTTT | CASSYGEGSFF
. | 14 | TRBJ1-5 | . | TRBV7-9 | TGTGCCAGCATCCATGGGGGGAGCAATCAGCCCCAGCATTTT | CASIHGGSNQPQHF
. | 11 | TRBJ2-5 | . | TRBV6-5 | TGTGCCAGCAGTTATAGGGAGACCCAGTACTTC | CASSYRETQYF
. | 16 | TRBJ1-2 | . | TRBV6-1 | TGTGCCAGCAGTGCCCAGGCGGCAGCCTGGAGGGATGGCTACACCTTC | CASSAQAAAWRDGYTF
. | 14 | TRBJ1-5 | . | TRBV5-6 | TGTGCCAGCAGCTTAGGGGGGCCCAATCAGCCCCAGCATTTT | CASSLGGPNQPQHF
. | 12 | TRBJ2-7 | . | TRBV19 | TGTGCCAGTAGTCTCTCCTCCGGCGAGCAGTACTTC | CASSLSSGEQYF
. | 13 | TRBJ2-7 | . | TRBV7-9 | TGTGCCAGCAGCTTAGCGGCAGAGAGTGAGCAGTACTTC | CASSLAAESEQYF
. | 15 | TRBJ2-7 | . | TRBV4-1 | TGCGCCAGCAGCCAAGTTCTGGGGACGGCTTACGAGCAGTACTTC | CASSQVLGTAYEQYF
TRBD2 | 14 | TRBJ2-5 | . | TRBV2 | TGTGCCAGCATCGGTAGCGGGGGGTTCGAGGCCCAGTACTTC | CASIGSGGFEAQYF
TRBD2 | 12 | TRBJ2-7 | . | TRBV28 | TGTGCCAGCGGGGGGGGACTGGAGGAGCAGTACTTC | CASGGGLEEQYF
. | 22 | TRBJ1-4 | . | TRBV18 | TGTGCCAGCTCACCGCGCGGGGTCTCGGACAAGTTTGGGACTGCAACTAATGAAAAACTGTTTTTT | CASSPRGVSDKFGTATNEKLFF
. | 16 | TRBJ2-3 | . | TRBV14 | TGTGCCAGCAGCCAAGTAAAGGTTGCCCTAATGGATACGCAGTATTTT | CASSQVKVALMDTQYF
TRBD1 | 16 | TRBJ2-2 | . | TRBV18 | TGTGCCAGTCGAAGGCCGGGACAGGGCAACACCGGGGAGCTGTTTTTT | CASRRPGQGNTGELFF
. | 15 | TRBJ1-1 | . | TRBV5-8 | TGTGCCAGCAGCTGGGTCCCCGGGGGGAACACTGAAGCTTTCTTT | CASSWVPGGNTEAFF
. | 15 | TRBJ1-6 | . | TRBV4-2 | TGTGCCAGCAGCCAAGACCGCAGGGCTAATTCACCCCTCCACTTT | CASSQDRRANSPLHF
. | 13 | TRBJ2-5 | . | TRBV7-2 | TGTGCCAGCAGCTTAGATCCAGGGGTGACCCAGTACTTC | CASSLDPGVTQYF
TRBD1 | 16 | TRBJ1-6 | . | TRBV5-1 | TGCGCCAGCAAGAGGGACAGAGATCTTGTCGGTTCACCCCTCCACTTT | CASKRDRDLVGSPLHF